This paragraph reports one T cell receptor (beta chain). This clonotype showed up just a few times. Its antigen remains undetermined. No base quality information exists; no much larger clone differs at one position. Read against the paper, the sample's time point label means: patch test 1, 2 weeks after DPC sensitization. The meaning of the sample's treatment or condition label: therapeutic diphenylcyclopropenone sensitization with weekly scalp DPC. At every patch-test visit, the blood draw took place before the patch test was put on. Eligible patients were aged 18 to 70, diagnosed with alopecia, deemed suitable for DPC therapy, and excluded if pregnant. Total RNA was isolated from unfractionated whole blood collected in Tempus Blood RNA tubes. This entry belongs to a study of human T cells and chemical hapten exposure (dated by TCRdb to the early 2020s). As for the study more broadly: For sensitization, 2% DPC in acetone was applied to a roughly 2 cm by roughly 2 cm area of upper inner arm skin. Libraries were combined into a pool for sequencing, and differences in TCR yield between samples came mainly from small differences in library volumes within the pool. Blood was sampled from patients pre-sensitization (week 0) and at 2, 6 and about 24 weeks after DPC sensitization. The patient cohort, mostly female, included alopecia areata with under or over 50% scalp involvement, alopecia totalis and alopecia universalis. Patch testing was done on the upper back using Finn chambers containing 0.01% DPC, and results were scored after 6 days according to International Contact Dermatitis Research Group standards. Peripheral blood TCR repertoire changes were tracked in vivo in alopecia patients during primary and secondary sensitization to the hapten diphenylcyclopropenone (DPC). Twenty-nine alopecia patients provided blood for TCR sequencing at one to four time points (pre-sensitization, 2, 6 and 24 weeks). Throughout the roughly 26-week study period, patients were also given weekly therapeutic DPC doses on the scalp.

Libraries were built with RACE. The sequencing machine was a NextSeq 500. Library preparation attached unique molecular identifiers to individual cDNA molecules for quantitative, reproducible TCR counting. Each blood RNA sample was used to sequence both TCR alpha and TCR beta chains. In the paper's pipeline: A median of about 100,000 TCRs per sample was observed, with a range of about 20,000 to 750,000. V, J and CDR3 annotation of the TCR reads was carried out using the Decombinator software suite. For the PS versus PT1 abundance plots, all samples were subsampled to the same number of TCRs (28,000). TCRs were defined as expanded if absent before sensitization and observed at least eight times at the 2-week time point. Using fastp at Q25 and MiXCR, TCRdb reprocessed the public reads and kept productive beta chains. Each entry merges the rows of one CDR3 protein and shows their most common DNA and genes. These V and J calls derive from TCRdb rather than the authors' analysis. Counted in this sample were roughly 190,000 distinct CDR3 sequences; more than 20% of them appeared once. Together, the top ten hold approximately 6.4% of the sample.

General findings and caveats noted by the study authors: All patients had alopecia, a presumed autoimmune disease, so their immune response might differ from that of healthy individuals. DPC sensitization did not change how many TCRs were above 1 in 1000 frequency, and no evidence was found of alterations in global repertoire structure. Compared with pre-sensitization or healthy control sets, expanded TCRs formed significantly more large CDR3 similarity clusters, which is consistent with antigen-driven responses. After repeated subsampling, the strength of the expansion versus patch-test correlation and the threshold at which it became significant changed. The number of PT1 expanded TCRs positively correlated with patch test score, significant at thresholds 8, 16 and 32 but not 4.

Reading from cysteine to phenylalanine, the CDR3 counts 15 amino acids. The entry retains the CDR3 DNA only, 45 bases that are in frame from base 1. Trimming takes 3 bases from V and 5 bases from J, and the germline ends sit 14 bases apart. The germline V gene sets CDR1 to SGHVS and CDR2 to FQNEAQ. Here the sequenced sample was whole blood, taken in connection with sensitization to the hapten diphenylcyclopropenone (DPC). This sequence was found in a woman aged 50 to 60 with alopecia areata. Some clones in this sample may be carry-over from other donors' samples. Recombination connected TRBV7-8 to TRBJ2-1, with the D gene too uncertain to name. In nucleotide form, the sequence is TGTGCCAGCAGCTTGAGTCACATCACGCACAATGAGCAGTTCTTC. Translation gives CASSLSHITHNEQFF.